This T cell receptor (beta chain) originates from a study of PD-1 blockade in mismatch repair-deficient tumors. Broader study findings: After pembrolizumab, tumor-resident clones rose rapidly, then generally contracted before radiologic responses.

The protocol was immunoSEQ multiplex PCR, while the TCRdb copy is restricted to in-frame clones and leaves out a portion. The sample includes under 50,000 clones, around three quarters of them seen just once. The V gene end was trimmed by 2 bases and the J gene end by 2 bases; junction bases not matched to a gene: 3. This CDR3 contains 15 residues. The germline V gene encodes CDR1 SGHVS and CDR2 FQNEAQ. PCR or immunohistochemistry showed mismatch repair deficiency in every enrolled patient. Note on this clone: Its antigen remains unknown.

The sequence was collected from an adult with mismatch repair-deficient cancer. J is TRBJ1-3 and V is TRBV7-8, with 7 bases that match TRBD1. The source material was PBMCs, sampled before pembrolizumab treatment. Here the CDR3 reads CASSLYRGAGNTIYF. The CDR3 DNA is TGTGCCAGCAGCTTATACAGGGGTGCTGGAAACACCATATATTTT.